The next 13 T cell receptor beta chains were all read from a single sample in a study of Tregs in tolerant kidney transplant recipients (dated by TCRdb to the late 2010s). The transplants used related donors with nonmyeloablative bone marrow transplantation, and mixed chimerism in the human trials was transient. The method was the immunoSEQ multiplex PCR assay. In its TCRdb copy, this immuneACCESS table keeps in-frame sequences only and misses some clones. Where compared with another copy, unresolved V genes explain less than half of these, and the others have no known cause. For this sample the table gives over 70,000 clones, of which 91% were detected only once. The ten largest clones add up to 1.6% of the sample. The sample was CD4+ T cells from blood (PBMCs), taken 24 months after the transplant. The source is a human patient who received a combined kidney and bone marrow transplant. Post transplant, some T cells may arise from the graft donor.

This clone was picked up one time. For the CDR3, the DNA is TGCGCCAGCAGCGCAGGGGACAGAAGCAATCAGCCCCAGCATTTT. As protein: CASSAGDRSNQPQHF. This chain links TRBV5-1 with TRBJ1-5, with 7 positions matching TRBD1. CDR1 is SGHRS and CDR2 is YFSETQ in the germline V gene. V lost 4 bases and J lost 1; bases outside the gene matches: 5. CDR3 length equals 15 residues.

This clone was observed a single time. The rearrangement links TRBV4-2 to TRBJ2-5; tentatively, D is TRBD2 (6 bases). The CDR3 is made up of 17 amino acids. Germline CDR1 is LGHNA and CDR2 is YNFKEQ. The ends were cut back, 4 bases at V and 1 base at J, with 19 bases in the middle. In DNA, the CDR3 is TGTGCCAGCAGCCCGCGGGGTAGGCCGGAGAGCCAAGAGACCCAGTACTTC. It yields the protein CASSPRGRPESQETQYF.

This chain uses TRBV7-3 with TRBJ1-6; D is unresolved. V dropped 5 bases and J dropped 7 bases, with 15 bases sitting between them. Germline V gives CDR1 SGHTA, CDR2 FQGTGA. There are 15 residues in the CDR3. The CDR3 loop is CASSPTGPGNSPLHF. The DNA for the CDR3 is TGTGCCAGCAGCCCAACGGGCCCGGGGAATTCACCCCTCCACTTT.

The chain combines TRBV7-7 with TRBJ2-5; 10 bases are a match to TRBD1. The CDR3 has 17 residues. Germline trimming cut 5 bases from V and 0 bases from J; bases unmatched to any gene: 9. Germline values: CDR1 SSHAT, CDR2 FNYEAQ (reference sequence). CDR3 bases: TGTGCCAGCAGCCCTGACAGGGGGCTACCGTACCAAGAGACCCAGTACTTC. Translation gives CASSPDRGLPYQETQYF.

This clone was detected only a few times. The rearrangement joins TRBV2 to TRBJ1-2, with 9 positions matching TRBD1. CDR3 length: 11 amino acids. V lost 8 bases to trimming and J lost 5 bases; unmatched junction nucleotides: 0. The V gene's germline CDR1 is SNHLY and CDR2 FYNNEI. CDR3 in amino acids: CASGTGYGYTF. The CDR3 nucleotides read TGTGCCAGCGGGACAGGGTATGGCTACACCTTC.

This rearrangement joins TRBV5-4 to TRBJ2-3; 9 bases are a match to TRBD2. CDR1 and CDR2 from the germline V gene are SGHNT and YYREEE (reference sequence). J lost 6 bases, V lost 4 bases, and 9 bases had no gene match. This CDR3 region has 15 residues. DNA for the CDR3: TGTGCCAGCAGCCCAATTGGGACTAGCTCTGATACGCAGTATTTT. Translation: CASSPIGTSSDTQYF.

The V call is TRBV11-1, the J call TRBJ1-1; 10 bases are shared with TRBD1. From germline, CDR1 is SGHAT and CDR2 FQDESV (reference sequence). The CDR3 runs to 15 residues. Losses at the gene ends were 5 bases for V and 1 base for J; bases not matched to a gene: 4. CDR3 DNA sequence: TGTGCCAGCAGCCGACGGACAGGGGGGAACACTGAAGCTTTCTTT. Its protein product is CASSRRTGGNTEAFF.

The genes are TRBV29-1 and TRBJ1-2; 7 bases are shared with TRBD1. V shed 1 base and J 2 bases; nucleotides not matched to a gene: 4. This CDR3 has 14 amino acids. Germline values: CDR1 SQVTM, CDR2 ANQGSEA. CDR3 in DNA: TGCAGCGTTGAAGCCCAGGGGGTAAACTATGGCTACACCTTC. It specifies CSVEAQGVNYGYTF.

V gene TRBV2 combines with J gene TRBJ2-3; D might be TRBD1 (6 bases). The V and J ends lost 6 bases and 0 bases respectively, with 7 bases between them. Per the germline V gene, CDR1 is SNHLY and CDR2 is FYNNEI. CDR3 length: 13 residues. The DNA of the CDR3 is TGTGCCAGCAGCGGACAGAGCACAGATACGCAGTATTTT. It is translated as CASSGQSTDTQYF.

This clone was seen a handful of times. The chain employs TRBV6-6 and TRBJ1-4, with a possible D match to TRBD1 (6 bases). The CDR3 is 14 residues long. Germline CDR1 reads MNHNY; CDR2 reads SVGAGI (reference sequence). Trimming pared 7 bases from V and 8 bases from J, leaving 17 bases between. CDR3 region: CASKPTGLEEKLFF. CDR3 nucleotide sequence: TGTGCCAGCAAACCTACAGGGCTGGAGGAAAAACTGTTTTTT.

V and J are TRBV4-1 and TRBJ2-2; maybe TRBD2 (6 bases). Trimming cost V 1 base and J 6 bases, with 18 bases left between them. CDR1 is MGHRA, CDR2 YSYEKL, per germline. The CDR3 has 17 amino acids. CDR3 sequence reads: CASSQVIGGILAGELFF. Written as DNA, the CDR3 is TGCGCCAGCAGCCAAGTTATTGGCGGGATACTGGCCGGGGAGCTGTTTTTT.

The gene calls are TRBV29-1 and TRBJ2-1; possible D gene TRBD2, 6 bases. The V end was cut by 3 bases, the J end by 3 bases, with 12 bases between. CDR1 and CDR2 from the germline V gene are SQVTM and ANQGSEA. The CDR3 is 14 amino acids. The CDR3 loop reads CSVDGGSGYNEQFF. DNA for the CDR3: TGCAGCGTTGATGGGGGGAGTGGCTACAATGAGCAGTTCTTC.

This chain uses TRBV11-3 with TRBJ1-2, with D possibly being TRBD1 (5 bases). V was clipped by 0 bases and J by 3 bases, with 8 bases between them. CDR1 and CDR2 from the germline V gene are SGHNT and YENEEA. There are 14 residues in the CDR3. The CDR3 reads CASSLEGGDYGYTF. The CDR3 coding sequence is TGTGCCAGCAGCTTAGAAGGAGGGGACTATGGCTACACCTTC.